This TCR beta chain derives from a study of T-cell reconstitution after alpha-beta-depleted transplantation in children. Unique molecular identifiers were incorporated when the TCRbeta library was constructed. MiXCR was run by TCRdb on the PCR reads, yielding one entry per CDR3 protein. The table shows about 830,000 distinct CDR3 sequences, with approximately 15% occurring only once. The CDR3 consists of 16 residues. The V end lost 1 base, the J end lost 6 bases, and 17 bases lay between the germline ends. The V gene's germline CDR1 is SGHTA and CDR2 FQGNSA. Only a few counts were recorded for this clonotype.

The receptor was derived from a male patient younger than 18 who had a stem cell transplant for acute lymphoblastic leukemia, so the T cells may come from the graft donor. The input for sequencing was PBMCs, mostly from graft donor cells, taken 360 days after TCRalphabeta/CD19-depleted stem cell transplant. The gene calls are TRBV7-2 and TRBJ2-3; D possibly uses TRBD1 or TRBD2 (7 bases each). CDR3 in amino acids: CASSLGRGRGPDTQYF. The CDR3 DNA sequence: TGTGCCAGCAGCTTAGGACGGGGGAGGGGGCCGGATACGCAGTATTTT.